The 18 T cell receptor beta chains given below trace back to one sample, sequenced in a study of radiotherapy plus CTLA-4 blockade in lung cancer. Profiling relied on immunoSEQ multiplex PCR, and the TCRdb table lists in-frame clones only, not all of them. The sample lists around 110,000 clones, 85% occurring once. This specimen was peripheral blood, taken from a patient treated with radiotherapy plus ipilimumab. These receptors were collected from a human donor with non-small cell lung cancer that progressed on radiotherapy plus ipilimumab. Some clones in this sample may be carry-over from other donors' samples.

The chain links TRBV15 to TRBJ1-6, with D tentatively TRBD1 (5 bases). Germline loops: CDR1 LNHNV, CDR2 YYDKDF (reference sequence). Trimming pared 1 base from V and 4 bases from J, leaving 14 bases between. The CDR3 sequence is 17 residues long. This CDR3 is CATSRASGTQYNSPLHF. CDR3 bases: TGTGCCACCAGCAGAGCCTCCGGGACCCAGTATAATTCACCCCTCCACTTT.

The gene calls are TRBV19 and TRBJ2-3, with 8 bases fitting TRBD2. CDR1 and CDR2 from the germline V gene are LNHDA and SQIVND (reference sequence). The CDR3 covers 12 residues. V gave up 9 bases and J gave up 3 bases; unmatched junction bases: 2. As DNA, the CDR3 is TGTGCCAGCGGGGGGGATACAGATACGCAGTATTTT. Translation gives CASGGDTDTQYF.

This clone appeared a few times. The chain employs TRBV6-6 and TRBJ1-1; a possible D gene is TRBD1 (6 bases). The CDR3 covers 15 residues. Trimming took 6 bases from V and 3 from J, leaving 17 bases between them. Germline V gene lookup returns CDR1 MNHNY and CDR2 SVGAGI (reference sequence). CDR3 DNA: TGTGCCAGCAGGGCCCCTCAGGGGCGCGACACTGAAGCTTTCTTT. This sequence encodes CASRAPQGRDTEAFF.

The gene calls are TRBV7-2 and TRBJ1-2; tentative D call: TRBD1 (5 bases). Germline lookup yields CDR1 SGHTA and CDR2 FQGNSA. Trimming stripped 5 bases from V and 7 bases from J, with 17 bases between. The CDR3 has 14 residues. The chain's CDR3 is CASSVPGRVGGYTF. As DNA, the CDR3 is TGTGCCAGCAGCGTACCAGGGAGGGTTGGTGGCTACACCTTC.

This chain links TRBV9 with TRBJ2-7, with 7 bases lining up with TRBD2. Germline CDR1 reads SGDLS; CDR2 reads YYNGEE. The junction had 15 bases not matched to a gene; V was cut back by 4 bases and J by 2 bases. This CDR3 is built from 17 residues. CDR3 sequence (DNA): TGTGCCAGCAGCAGTAAGCCCTTACTAGCGAGTGCCTACGAGCAGTACTTC. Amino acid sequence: CASSSKPLLASAYEQYF. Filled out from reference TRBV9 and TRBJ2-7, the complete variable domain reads DSGVTQTPKHLITATGQRVTLRCSPRSGDLSVYWYQQSLDQGLQFLIQYYNGEERAKGNILERFSAQQFPDLHSELNLSSLELGDSALYFCASSSKPLLASAYEQYFGPGTRLTVT.

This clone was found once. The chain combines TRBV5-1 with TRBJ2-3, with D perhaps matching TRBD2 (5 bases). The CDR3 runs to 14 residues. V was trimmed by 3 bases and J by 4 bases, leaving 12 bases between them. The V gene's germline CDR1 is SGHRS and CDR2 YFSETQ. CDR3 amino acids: CASSSSRESDTQYF. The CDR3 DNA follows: TGCGCCAGCAGCTCTTCCCGGGAATCAGATACGCAGTATTTT.

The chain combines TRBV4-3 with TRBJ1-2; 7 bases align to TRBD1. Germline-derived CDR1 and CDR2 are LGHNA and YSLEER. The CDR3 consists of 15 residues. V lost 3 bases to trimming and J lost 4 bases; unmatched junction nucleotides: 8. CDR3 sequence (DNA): TGCGCCAGCAGCCAGGGACAGACGGCGGGCTATGGCTACACCTTC. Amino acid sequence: CASSQGQTAGYGYTF.

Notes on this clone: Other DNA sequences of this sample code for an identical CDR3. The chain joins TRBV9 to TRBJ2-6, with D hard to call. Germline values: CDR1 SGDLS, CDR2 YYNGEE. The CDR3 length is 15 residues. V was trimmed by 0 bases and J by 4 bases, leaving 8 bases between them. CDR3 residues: CASSVVGSGANVLTF. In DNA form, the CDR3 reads TGTGCCAGCAGCGTAGTGGGGTCAGGGGCCAACGTCCTGACTTTC.

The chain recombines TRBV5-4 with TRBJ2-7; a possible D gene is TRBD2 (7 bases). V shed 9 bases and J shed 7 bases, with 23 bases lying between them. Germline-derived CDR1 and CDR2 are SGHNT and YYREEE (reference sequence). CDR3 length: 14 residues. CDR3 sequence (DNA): TGTGCCACCCATTCTGGTGGGGGGGCCCAGGAGCAGTACTTC. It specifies CATHSGGGAQEQYF.

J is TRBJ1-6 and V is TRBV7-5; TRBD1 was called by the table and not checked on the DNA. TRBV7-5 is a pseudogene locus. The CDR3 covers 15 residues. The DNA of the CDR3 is TGTGCCAGAAGTAAAAGGGGCTCCTATAATTCACCCCTCCACTTT. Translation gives CARSKRGSYNSPLHF.

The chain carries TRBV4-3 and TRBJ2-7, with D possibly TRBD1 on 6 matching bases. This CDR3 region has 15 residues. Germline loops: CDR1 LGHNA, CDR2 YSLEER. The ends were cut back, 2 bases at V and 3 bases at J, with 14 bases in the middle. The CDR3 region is CASSQRVRGGYEQYF. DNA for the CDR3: TGCGCCAGCAGCCAAAGGGTCAGAGGGGGCTACGAGCAGTACTTC.

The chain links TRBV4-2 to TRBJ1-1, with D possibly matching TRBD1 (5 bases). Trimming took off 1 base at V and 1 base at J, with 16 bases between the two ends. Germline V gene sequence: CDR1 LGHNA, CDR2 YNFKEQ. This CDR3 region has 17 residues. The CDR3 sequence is CASSQGGVGRPNTEAFF. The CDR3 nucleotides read TGTGCCAGCAGCCAAGGGGGGGTGGGGCGACCGAACACTGAAGCTTTCTTT.

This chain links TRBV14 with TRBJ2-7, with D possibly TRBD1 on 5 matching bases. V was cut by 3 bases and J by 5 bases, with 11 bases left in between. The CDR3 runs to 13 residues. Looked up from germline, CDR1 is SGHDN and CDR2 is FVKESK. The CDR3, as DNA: TGTGCCAGCAGCCAGCTCGACAGTCACGAGCAGTACTTC. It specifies CASSQLDSHEQYF.

The CDR3: CASSLAPTGGTGELFF. In DNA, the CDR3 is TGTGCCAGCAGCTTAGCCCCGACAGGGGGCACCGGGGAGCTGTTTTTT. The rearrangement joins TRBV11-1 to TRBJ2-2, with 9 bases matching TRBD1. The junction had 3 bases not matched to a gene; V was cut back by 0 bases and J by 4 bases. The CDR3 runs 16 residues. From germline, CDR1 is SGHAT and CDR2 FQDESV (reference sequence). Drawing the rest from reference TRBV11-1 and TRBJ2-2, the complete variable domain is EAEVAQSPRYKITEKSQAVAFWCDPISGHATLYWYRQILGQGPELLVQFQDESVVDDSQLPKDRFSAERLKGVDSTLKIQPAELGDSAMYLCASSLAPTGGTGELFFGEGSRLTVL.

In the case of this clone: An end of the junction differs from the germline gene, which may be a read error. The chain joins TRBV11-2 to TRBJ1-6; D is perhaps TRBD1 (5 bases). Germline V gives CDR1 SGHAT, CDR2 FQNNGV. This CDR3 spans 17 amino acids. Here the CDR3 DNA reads TGTGCCAGCAGCCGAACCCGGATAGCAGGGTCGAATTCGCCCCTCCACTTT. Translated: CASSRTRIAGSNSPLHF.

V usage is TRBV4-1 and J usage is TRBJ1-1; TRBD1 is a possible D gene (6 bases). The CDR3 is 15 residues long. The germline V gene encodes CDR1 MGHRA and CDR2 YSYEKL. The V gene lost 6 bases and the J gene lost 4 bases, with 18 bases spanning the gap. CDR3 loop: CASSRDNRDGTEAFF. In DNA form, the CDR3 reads TGCGCCAGCAGTCGAGACAACAGGGATGGCACTGAAGCTTTCTTT.

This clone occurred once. The CDR3 here is CASSGSGGVSYNEQFF. The CDR3 DNA sequence: TGTGCCAGCAGCGGAAGCGGGGGGGTATCCTACAATGAGCAGTTCTTC. The rearrangement links TRBV27 to TRBJ2-1, with 10 bases identical to TRBD2. Germline V CDR1 and CDR2: MNHEY, SMNVEV (reference sequence). The CDR3 consists of 16 residues. With V trimmed by 6 bases and J by 1 base, 6 bases remained unmatched.

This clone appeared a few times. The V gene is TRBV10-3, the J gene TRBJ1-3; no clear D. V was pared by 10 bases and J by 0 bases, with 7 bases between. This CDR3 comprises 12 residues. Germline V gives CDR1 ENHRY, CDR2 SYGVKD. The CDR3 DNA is TGTGCCACCCAGAGCTCTGGAAACACCATATATTTT. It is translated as CATQSSGNTIYF.